This is a list of T cell receptor beta chains from one sample in a study of blood T cell repertoires in COVID-19. Sequencing used immunoSEQ multiplex PCR; TCRdb keeps in-frame clones, though not all of them. Among around 400,000 clones listed, around nine tenths were seen once. Sequenced input: PBMCs or T cells enriched from blood (not recorded which). These receptors originate from a woman between 18 and 30 years old who had been exposed to COVID-19. CDR3s include the opening cysteine and the closing phenylalanine or tryptophan. A D gene is named only where the DNA matches it firmly. Part of the rows lack a size; the others show once, few, many or a class for expanded clones.

- | TRBJ1-2 | TRBV6-5 | - | CASSYSTGGYTF | TGTGCCAGCAGTTACTCGACGGGAGGCTACACCTTC
- | TRBJ2-5 | TRBV27 | TRBD1 | CASSFTFGQGETQYF | TGTGCCAGCAGTTTCACTTTTGGACAGGGAGAGACCCAGTACTTC
few | TRBJ1-1 | TRBV11-2 | - | CASSKTLQGLGPEAFF | TGTGCCAGCAGCAAAACCCTACAGGGTCTTGGACCTGAAGCTTTCTTT
once | TRBJ2-7 | TRBV27 | - | CASSRLGPHEQYF | TGTGCCAGCAGTCGCCTGGGGCCCCACGAGCAGTACTTC
once | TRBJ1-1 | TRBV7-6 | TRBD1 | CASSLEIQGSAEAFF | TGTGCCAGCAGCTTAGAAATACAGGGGTCGGCTGAAGCTTTCTTT
- | TRBJ2-3 | TRBV9 | - | CASSVASPPDTQYF | TGTGCCAGCAGCGTTGCTAGCCCCCCAGATACGCAGTATTTT
- | TRBJ2-5 | TRBV10-1 | TRBD2 | CASSESFAGGQETQYF | TGCGCCAGCAGTGAGTCCTTCGCGGGAGGGCAAGAGACCCAGTACTTC
- | TRBJ1-4 | TRBV3-1/TRBV3-2 | - | CASSHAQITNEKLFF | TGTGCCAGCAGCCACGCACAGATAACTAATGAAAAACTGTTTTTT
- | TRBJ2-6 | TRBV28 | - | CASSFVGSSGANVLTF | TGTGCCAGCAGTTTTGTAGGGAGCTCTGGGGCCAACGTCCTGACTTTC
- | TRBJ1-6 | TRBV11-2 | - | CASSLEEISPLHF | TGTGCCAGCAGCTTAGAGGAGATTTCGCCCCTCCACTTT
- | TRBJ2-3 | TRBV4-1 | TRBD1 | CASRIVPGQGRDTQYF | TGCGCCAGCAGAATCGTTCCGGGACAGGGGCGAGATACGCAGTATTTT
- | TRBJ1-5 | TRBV6-2/TRBV6-3 | TRBD1 | CASSYPQGAGQPQHF | TGTGCCAGCAGTTATCCTCAGGGGGCAGGTCAGCCCCAGCATTTT
few | TRBJ1-2 | TRBV4-3 | - | CASSQDSGGEVSGGYTF | TGCGCCAGCAGCCAAGATTCGGGGGGGGAGGTATCAGGAGGCTACACCTTC
- | TRBJ2-3 | TRBV3-1/TRBV3-2 | TRBD2 | CASSHGTRADTQYF | TGTGCCAGCAGCCACGGGACTAGGGCGGATACGCAGTATTTT
- | TRBJ2-1 | TRBV5-1 | TRBD1 | CASRRQGSDYNEQFF | TGCGCCAGCAGAAGACAGGGGTCCGATTACAATGAGCAGTTCTTC
- | TRBJ2-3 | TRBV7-9 | TRBD2 | CASSIIAGLEADTQYF | TGTGCCAGCAGCATCATAGCGGGATTGGAGGCGGATACGCAGTATTTT
once | TRBJ2-4 | TRBV29-1 | - | CSVEGGENIQYF | TGCAGCGTTGAAGGGGGCGAAAACATTCAGTACTTC
once | TRBJ2-7 | TRBV10-3 | - | CAISQQGGSYEQYF | TGTGCCATCAGCCAACAGGGTGGGTCGTACGAGCAGTACTTC
- | TRBJ1-1 | TRBV7-3 | - | CASSLSPGTEAFF | TGTGCCAGCAGCTTATCTCCCGGGACTGAAGCTTTCTTT
- | TRBJ2-5 | TRBV18 | TRBD2 | CASSPPLAGNQETQYF | TGTGCCAGCTCACCACCTTTAGCGGGGAACCAAGAGACCCAGTACTTC
once | TRBJ2-7 | TRBV21-1 | - | CASSARDYSYEQYF | TGTGCCAGCAGCGCCCGGGACTACTCCTACGAGCAGTACTTC
- | TRBJ2-7 | TRBV27 | TRBD2 | CASSGGVAGDEQYF | TGTGCCAGCAGTGGGGGGGTAGCGGGAGACGAGCAGTACTTC
- | TRBJ1-6 | TRBV5-4 | - | CASSRFGRVNSPLHF | TGTGCCAGCAGCCGCTTTGGCAGGGTAAATTCACCCCTCCACTTT
few | TRBJ2-7 | TRBV9 | - | CASSPRSISYEQYF | TGTGCCAGCAGCCCGCGGTCGATATCCTACGAGCAGTACTTC
- | TRBJ2-4 | TRBV28 | - | CASSPFPLTGNIQYF | TGTGCCAGCAGTCCTTTTCCCCTGACAGGAAACATTCAGTACTTC
- | TRBJ1-1 | TRBV29-1 | TRBD1 | CSVEDGTGKWNTEAFF | TGCAGCGTTGAAGACGGGACAGGGAAATGGAACACTGAAGCTTTCTTT
- | TRBJ2-5 | TRBV7-2 | - | CASSPTGRGETQYF | TGTGCCAGCAGTCCCACGGGGAGGGGGGAGACCCAGTACTTC
- | TRBJ2-1 | TRBV5-1 | - | CASSLEEGASYNEQFF | TGCGCCAGCAGCTTGGAGGAGGGAGCCTCCTACAATGAGCAGTTCTTC
- | TRBJ2-3 | TRBV29-1 | - | CSVDRARTDTQYF | TGCAGCGTTGACAGGGCTCGTACAGATACGCAGTATTTT
few | TRBJ1-2 | TRBV19 | TRBD1 | CASSISRQGGYTF | TGTGCCAGTAGTATCAGTCGACAGGGCGGCTACACCTTC
- | TRBJ2-1 | TRBV2 | - | CASGHPLNEQFF | TGTGCCAGTGGACATCCCCTCAATGAGCAGTTCTTC
- | TRBJ2-7 | TRBV20-1 | - | CSARDGYEQYF | TGCAGTGCTAGAGACGGGTACGAGCAGTACTTC
- | TRBJ2-7 | TRBV11-2 | TRBD2 | CASSFVTSGSYEQYF | TGTGCCAGCAGCTTTGTAACTAGCGGATCCTACGAGCAGTACTTC
- | TRBJ2-1 | TRBV7-8 | TRBD1 | CASSSRDSPRDEQFF | TGTGCCAGCAGCTCTCGGGACAGCCCCCGGGATGAGCAGTTCTTC
- | TRBJ1-1 | TRBV7-2 | - | CASSPHRVVMNTEAFF | TGTGCCAGCAGCCCCCACAGGGTTGTTATGAACACTGAAGCTTTCTTT
- | TRBJ1-2 | TRBV5-4 | TRBD1 | CASSSRQGATGYTF | TGTGCCAGCAGCTCCCGGCAGGGGGCGACTGGCTACACCTTC
- | TRBJ2-2 | TRBV4-3 | TRBD1 | CASSQVPGQGFTGELFF | TGCGCCAGCAGCCAAGTCCCGGGACAGGGGTTCACCGGGGAGCTGTTTTTT
once | TRBJ1-1 | TRBV6-2/TRBV6-3 | TRBD1 | CASRPINDRVGAEAFF | TGTGCCAGCAGACCTATTAATGACAGGGTGGGTGCTGAAGCTTTCTTT
- | TRBJ1-3 | TRBV18 | - | CASSPSIAGRTFRTIYF | TGTGCCAGCTCACCGAGCATCGCGGGACGTACTTTTCGGACCATATATTTT
- | TRBJ2-7 | TRBV7-9 | TRBD2 | CASSRGGLVSSEQYF | TGTGCCAGCAGCCGGGGGGGACTAGTAAGTAGCGAGCAGTACTTC
- | TRBJ1-1 | TRBV11-3 | - | CASSRGLNTEAFF | TGTGCCAGCAGCCGGGGATTGAACACTGAAGCTTTCTTT
- | TRBJ2-1 | TRBV7-6 | TRBD2 | CASTPSGGTWSYNEQFF | TGTGCCAGCACCCCTAGCGGGGGGACTTGGTCCTACAATGAGCAGTTCTTC
- | TRBJ2-1 | TRBV2 | TRBD2 | CASSSGTSGSDEQFF | TGTGCCAGCAGTTCCGGGACTAGCGGGTCTGATGAGCAGTTCTTC
- | TRBJ2-7 | TRBV6-2/TRBV6-3 | TRBD2 | CASSYQGTSGGPGYEQYF | TGTGCCAGCAGTTACCAGGGGACTAGCGGGGGTCCTGGGTACGAGCAGTACTTC
- | TRBJ1-1 | TRBV5-4 | - | CASSRGGENTEAFF | TGTGCCAGCAGCCGGGGGGGTGAGAACACTGAAGCTTTCTTT
few | TRBJ1-6 | TRBV28 | - | CASRQNRAVGSPLHF | TGTGCCAGCAGGCAGAACAGGGCGGTAGGGTCACCCCTCCACTTT
- | TRBJ2-1 | TRBV7-8 | - | CASSLPSSYNEQFF | TGTGCCAGCAGCTTACCCAGCTCCTACAATGAGCAGTTCTTC
- | TRBJ2-7 | TRBV3-1/TRBV3-2 | TRBD1 | CAFGTGGSHEQYF | TGTGCCTTTGGGACAGGGGGAAGCCACGAGCAGTACTTC
once | TRBJ1-1 | TRBV4-1 | TRBD1 | CASSPEEGAEAFF | TGCGCCAGCAGCCCAGAAGAGGGGGCCGAAGCTTTCTTT
- | TRBJ1-2 | TRBV24-1 | - | CATSDPGSNYGYTF | TGTGCCACCAGTGACCCGGGTTCTAACTATGGCTACACCTTC
- | TRBJ2-1 | TRBV6-2/TRBV6-3 | - | CASSLGGDSDEQFF | TGTGCCAGCAGTCTCGGGGGTGATAGCGACGAGCAGTTCTTC
- | TRBJ1-2 | TRBV24-1 | - | CATSDGLRTGNGYTF | TGTGCCACCAGTGATGGATTACGGACGGGGAATGGCTACACCTTC
- | TRBJ1-2 | TRBV12-3/TRBV12-4 | TRBD1 | CASTYTGDGYTF | TGTGCCAGCACCTACACAGGGGACGGCTACACCTTC
- | TRBJ2-7 | TRBV9 | - | CASSVDTSYEQYF | TGTGCCAGCAGCGTGGACACCTCCTACGAGCAGTACTTC
- | TRBJ2-1 | TRBV5-1 | TRBD2 | CASSFLAGSNEQFF | TGCGCCAGCAGCTTTCTAGCGGGGTCCAATGAGCAGTTCTTC
- | TRBJ2-7 | TRBV7-9 | - | CASSFGQPGGKEQYF | TGTGCCAGCAGCTTCGGTCAACCAGGGGGGAAAGAGCAGTACTTC